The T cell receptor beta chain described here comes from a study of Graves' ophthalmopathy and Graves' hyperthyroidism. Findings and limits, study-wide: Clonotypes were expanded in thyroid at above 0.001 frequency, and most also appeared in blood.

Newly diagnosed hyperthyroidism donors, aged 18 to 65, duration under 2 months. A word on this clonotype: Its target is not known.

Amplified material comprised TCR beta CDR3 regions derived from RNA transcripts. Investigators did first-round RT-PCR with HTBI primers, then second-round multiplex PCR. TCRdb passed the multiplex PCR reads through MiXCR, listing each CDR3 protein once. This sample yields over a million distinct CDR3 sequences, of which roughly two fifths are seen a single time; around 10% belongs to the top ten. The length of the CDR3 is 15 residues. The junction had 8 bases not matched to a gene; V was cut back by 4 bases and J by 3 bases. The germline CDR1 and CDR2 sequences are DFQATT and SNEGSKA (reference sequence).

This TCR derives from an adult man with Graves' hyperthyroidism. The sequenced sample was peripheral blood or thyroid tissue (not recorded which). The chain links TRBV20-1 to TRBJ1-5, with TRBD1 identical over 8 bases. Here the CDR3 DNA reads TGCAGTGCTACCCTGACAGGGGCCGTCAATCAGCCCCAGCATTTT. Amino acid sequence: CSATLTGAVNQPQHF.